This TCR beta chain appears in the sequencing data of a study of cytomegalovirus exposure and HLA in healthy donors. This clone was detected only a few times. Its specificity is not known. Study-wide results and limits: Among immune exposure information, only CMV serostatus was available.

13 Jbeta primers and 60 Vbeta primers were used for the PCR. Generated by immunoSEQ multiplex PCR, the TCRdb table keeps only in-frame clones and is missing some. This sample has 80,000 to 130,000 clones, with approximately 80% found just once. The source of this sequence is a woman younger than 30 in good health and CMV-seronegative. The specimen was PBMCs.

The CDR3 region is CAWGFGGLAGNTGELFF. Written as DNA, the CDR3 is TGTGCCTGGGGATTCGGAGGGCTAGCGGGAAACACCGGGGAGCTGTTTTTT. The chain employs TRBV30 and TRBJ2-2, with 9 bases matching TRBD2. V was pared by 5 bases and J by 2 bases, with 12 bases of the junction left unmatched. Germline-derived CDR1 and CDR2 are GTSNPN and SVGIG (reference sequence). CDR3 size: 17 residues.